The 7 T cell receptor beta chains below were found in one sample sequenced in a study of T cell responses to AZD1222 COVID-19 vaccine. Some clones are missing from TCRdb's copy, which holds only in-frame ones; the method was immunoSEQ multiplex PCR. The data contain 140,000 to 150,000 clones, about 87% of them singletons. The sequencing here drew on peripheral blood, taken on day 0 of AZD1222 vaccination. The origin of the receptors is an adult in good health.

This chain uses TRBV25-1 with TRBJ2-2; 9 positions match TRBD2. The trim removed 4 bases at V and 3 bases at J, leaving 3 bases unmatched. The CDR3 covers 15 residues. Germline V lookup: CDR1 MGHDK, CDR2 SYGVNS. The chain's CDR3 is CASSGGLAHTGELFF. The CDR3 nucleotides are TGTGCCAGCAGTGGGGGACTAGCTCACACCGGGGAGCTGTTTTTT.

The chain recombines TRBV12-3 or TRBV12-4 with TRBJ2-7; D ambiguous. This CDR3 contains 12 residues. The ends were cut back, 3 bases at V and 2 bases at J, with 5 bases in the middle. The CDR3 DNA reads TGTGCCAGCAGTTTCGTTCCCTACGAGCAGTACTTC. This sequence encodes CASSFVPYEQYF.

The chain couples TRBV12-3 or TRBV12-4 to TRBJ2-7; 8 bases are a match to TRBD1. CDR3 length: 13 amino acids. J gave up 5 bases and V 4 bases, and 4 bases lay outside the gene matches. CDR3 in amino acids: CASSSDRGHEQYF. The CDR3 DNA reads TGTGCCAGCAGTTCCGACAGGGGTCACGAGCAGTACTTC.

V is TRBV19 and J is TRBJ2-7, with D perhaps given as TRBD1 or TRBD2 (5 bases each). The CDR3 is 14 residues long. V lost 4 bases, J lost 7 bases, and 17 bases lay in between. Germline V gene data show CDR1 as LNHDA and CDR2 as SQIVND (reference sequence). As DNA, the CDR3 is TGTGCCAGTAGTAGGGACGCCACCGGAGGAGAGCAGTACTTC. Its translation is CASSRDATGGEQYF.

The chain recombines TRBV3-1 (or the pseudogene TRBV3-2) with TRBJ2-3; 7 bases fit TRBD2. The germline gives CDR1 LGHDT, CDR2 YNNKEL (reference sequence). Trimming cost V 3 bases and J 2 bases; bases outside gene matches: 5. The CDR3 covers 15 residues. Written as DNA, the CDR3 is TGTGCCAGCAGCCAGGGACTACCTTACACAGATACGCAGTATTTT. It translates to CASSQGLPYTDTQYF.

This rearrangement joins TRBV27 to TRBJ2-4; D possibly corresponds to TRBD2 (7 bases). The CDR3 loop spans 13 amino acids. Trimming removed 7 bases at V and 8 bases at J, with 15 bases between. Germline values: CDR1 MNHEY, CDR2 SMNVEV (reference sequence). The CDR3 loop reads CASKVGGGDIQYF. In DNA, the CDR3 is TGTGCCAGCAAGGTGGGAGGGGGAGACATTCAGTACTTC.

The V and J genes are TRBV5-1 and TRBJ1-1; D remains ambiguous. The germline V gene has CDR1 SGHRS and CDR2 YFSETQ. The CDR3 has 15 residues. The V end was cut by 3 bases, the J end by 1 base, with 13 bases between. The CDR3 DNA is TGCGCCAGCAGCTCATTGGGGTCACAGAACACTGAAGCTTTCTTT. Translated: CASSSLGSQNTEAFF.